Included here is one T cell receptor beta chain sequence, with context. The clone's antigen remains unknown. Base-call qualities are not available, and no considerably larger clone is one nucleotide away. The sample comes from a study of cytomegalovirus exposure and HLA in healthy donors (dated by TCRdb to about 2017). Describing the broader study: An earlier analysis of roughly 630 of the donors reported about 290 Gb of sequence data and 120 million or so unique TCR beta sequences from 150 million to 200 million T cells. Of the 300 to 500 genotyped donors, 80% to 90% were placed in the genetic ancestry cluster associated with self-reported Caucasian donors. Roughly 300 gigabases of sequencing data and tens of millions of unique TCR sequences were included in an early release covering 550 to 800 HLA-typed donors. In a later analysis, previously published TCR beta repertoires from some 640 donors were re-analyzed and high-resolution HLA genotyping was added so that TCR occurrence patterns could be studied. Alongside the repertoire data, information on donor age, sex, ethnicity and CMV serostatus was compiled. In an earlier analysis of about 590 of the donors, high-throughput TCR beta sequencing was used to judge whether each TCR beta V gene segment behaved as functional or pseudogenic. About five DR-DQ haplotypes were treated as single units for association and clustering because of strong linkage in the cohort. To predict cytomegalovirus infection status, the study combined high-throughput TCR immunosequencing, statistical association of individual TCRs with disease status, and machine learning. All discovery cohort repertoires had been generated on a single sequencing platform. A later genetic analysis used genome-wide SNP genotypes for about 65% of the 666 donors, treating that subset as a discovery cohort. The study aimed to test whether signatures of past pathogen exposure could be identified by cataloging public T cell receptors. Typing coverage varied by locus: roughly 629-630 donors for A, B, C, DRB1 and DQB1; 500 to 550 for DQA1; 606 for DPA1; about 450 for DPB1. The T cell repertoires of about 700 subjects were profiled by immunosequencing and related to cytomegalovirus serostatus. On average, roughly 240,000 unique TCR beta nucleotide sequences were sequenced per donor among a few hundred genotyped donors of the cohort, with roughly 18% of those sequences being non-productive. Class I and class II HLA loci were covered by the typing at four-digit resolution. The later analysis used no new phenotypic data to find candidate immune exposures, relying instead on TCR beta sequences and their occurrence across donors. In addition to the first cohort of about 650 subjects, a separate validation cohort of approximately 120 different subjects was used.

The cohort consisted of 670 or so healthy bone marrow donors. At the time of sampling, all cohort members were nominally healthy, though unrecorded immune exposures were likely present. The donor was CMV seronegative and belonged to the group of approximately 320 seronegative cohort members. Each donor provided a peripheral blood sample, and peripheral blood mononuclear cells were used for TCR beta sequencing. The Qiagen DNeasy Blood Extraction Kit was used to extract genomic DNA from the blood cell samples. What the research found in general, with its limitations: Because the 87-base-pair reads could not distinguish some IMGT-functional V segments, including TRBV6-2 and TRBV6-3, those segments were excluded. A later analysis associated about 17,000 TCR beta sequences with specific HLA alleles at a false discovery rate of 0.05. A group of highly shared sequence variants was considered likely to be a technical artifact of the sequencing pipeline. In vitro tests confirmed that a few of the cytomegalovirus-associated TCR beta chains recognize cytomegalovirus antigens. According to a later analysis, TCR association rates differed among HLA loci, with DRB1 alleles showing the most associated TCRs and HLA-C alleles showing the fewest. The classifier was reported to diagnose cytomegalovirus status with high specificity and sensitivity in both the original and validation cohorts. In a later genetic analysis, a missense DCLRE1C variant was associated with V-gene and J-gene trimming of TCR beta chains, and the association was replicated in an independent cohort. In a later genetic analysis, fewer N-insertions in productive TCRs were reported among donors in an Asian-associated ancestry cluster than the roughly 700-donor mean. A total of 150 or so TCR beta chains were listed by the study as associated with cytomegalovirus. Because counts were too low, seventeen rarely observed V segments, including chromosome 9 orphons, were excluded from the earlier analysis of fewer than 650 of the donors. Most TCR sequences were observed very rarely across donors, whereas some public TCRs were present in many individuals. In a later analysis, most CMV-associated TCR beta chains were found to appear HLA-restricted, with HLA associations seemingly driven largely by CMV exposure. Linkage disequilibrium might explain the correlated functional status among segregating V segments, but an unknown experimental factor could not be ruled out. When HLA alleles, especially DR and DQ, strongly co-occurred, TCR associations were difficult to assign to individual alleles. Because HLA typing was unavailable for some donors at each locus, only the typed subset was used in association tests. An earlier analysis of 450 to 750 of the donors showed that most TCR beta V segments appeared in productive rearrangements either about 90% or about 30% of the time, which broadly matched IMGT annotations. A later analysis reported that several top co-occurrence clusters appeared linked to parvovirus B19, influenza, CMV and Epstein-Barr virus. In a later analysis, HLA-associated TCR beta chains were found to be more clonally expanded and to have lower generation probabilities than equally common non-associated chains. The only immune exposure information available for the cohort was CMV serostatus. Only TCR beta chains were sequenced in this cohort, and the absence of alpha or paired-chain data limited detectable features. Roughly uniform sequencing depth across donors was assumed in presence/absence analyses, although this assumption may not hold. It was suggested by the authors that the approach could potentially be generalized to other disease states and immunological phenotypes. A further reported finding was that TCR beta sequences accurately predicted the HLA-A and HLA-B alleles for most subjects in the first cohort.

Library construction relied on the immunoSEQ multiplex PCR assay. For the multiplex PCR, a mixture combining 60 forward primers for TCR Vbeta segments and 13 reverse primers for TCR Jbeta segments was used. A multiplex PCR assay on genomic DNA amplified the CDR3 region of rearranged TCR beta genes. On the Illumina HiSeq System, the amplified TCR beta libraries were sequenced as 87-base-pair reads. The original methods were these. A later analysis counted tens of millions of unique TCR beta chains across the 500 to 850 repertoires, and approximately 11 million of these chains were shared by at least two donors. To remove PCR and sequencing errors, raw reads were error-corrected and collapsed into unique sequences using a nearest-neighbor algorithm that merged closely related sequences. To assign V, D and J gene segments, CDR3 sequences were aligned to IMGT reference sequences. For a sequence to be retained, a match of at least six nucleotides was required to both a V gene segment and a J gene segment. Rearrangements were classified as productive when the CDR3 lacked stop codons and remained in frame with V and J, and all other rearrangements were classified as non-productive. Following IMGT convention, CDR3 was defined as the stretch from the second conserved V-encoded cysteine up to the conserved J-encoded phenylalanine. The earlier analysis of about 640 of the donors excluded any sequence lacking an unambiguous match to a single V gene segment. An earlier analysis of fewer than 750 of the donors classified V segments as functional when productive rearrangements were above 56.7% and as segregating when the standard deviation between donors was above 5%. A statistical classification framework was built to diagnose cytomegalovirus status from the catalog of TCR beta chain sequences. A later analysis assigned V and J genes by comparing TCR nucleotide sequences with IMGT/GENE-DB human TR gene sequences. In a later analysis, CDR3 sequences and most-parsimonious VDJ recombination scenarios were assigned using the TCRdist pipeline. In a later analysis, each TCR beta chain was defined by its CDR3 amino acid sequence together with its V-gene family, and reads without a unique V-gene family were excluded. A later analysis removed several hundred highly shared, low-generation-probability nucleotide sequences to deal with suspected cross-contamination and a sequencing artifact. In a later analysis, a clonal expansion index for each public chain was calculated from normalized within-repertoire ranks of inferred template counts. A later analysis computed generation probabilities with a VDJ recombination model fitted to out-of-frame rearrangements, and checked the results against IGoR. A later analysis scored TCR-TCR, TCR-HLA and TCR-CMV co-occurrence with hypergeometric tests, applying a repertoire-size bias correction to TCR pairs. In a later analysis, false discovery rates were estimated by permuting HLA or CMV assignments 20 times. In a later analysis, co-occurring TCRs were grouped using DBSCAN, and TCRdist sequence similarity was added for clustering within HLA-allele-positive subsets. For co-occurrence clustering, repertoires with fewer than 30,000 or more than 120,000 public chains were excluded, along with several repertoires with anomalous nucleotide sharing. Entries here come from immuneACCESS through TCRdb and include only in-frame sequences with V and J called. Some clones fail to appear in such tables; in the studies checked, an unresolved V gene covers under half of the shortfall, and the cause of the remainder is unknown. V, J and clone size reflect that table, while D and trimming were determined from the DNA. In this sample the table shows approximately 130,000 clones, approximately 90% of which occur a single time. Together, the top ten hold under 6.5% of the sample.

There are 13 amino acids in the CDR3, from cysteine to phenylalanine inclusive. Of the read, only the CDR3 DNA is kept; its 39 bases are in frame from base 1. The germline V gene encodes CDR1 WSHSY and CDR2 SAAADI. Trimming costs V 4 bases and J 5 bases, and their ends lie 11 bases apart. Sequencing used PBMCs. The V gene is TRBV10-2 and the J gene is TRBJ1-1; the D gene remains uncertain. This TCR was recovered from a woman in her 30s in good health and CMV-seronegative. In nucleotide form, the sequence is TGCGCCAGCAGTGCGCAGCCGGGGACTGAAGCTTTCTTT. Translated, it gives CASSAQPGTEAFF.